The entry below gives a single T cell receptor beta chain sequence along with its context. The protocol was immunoSEQ multiplex PCR, while the TCRdb copy is restricted to in-frame clones and leaves out a portion. The sample holds more than 250,000 clones, around 90% seen once. V lost 6 bases to trimming and J lost 2 bases, with 20 bases between them. Germline V gene lookup returns CDR1 SGHRS and CDR2 YFSETQ. The CDR3 runs 16 residues. This specimen belongs to a study of blood T cell repertoires in COVID-19. The sequence was obtained from a woman aged 50 to 65 with COVID-19, enrolled during active disease. The gene calls are TRBV5-1 and TRBJ1-1, with TRBD1 as a possible D gene (5 bases). Sequencing was performed on peripheral blood. The CDR3 loop reads CASTPPGRGVNTEAFF. In DNA form, the CDR3 reads TGCGCCAGCACCCCGCCAGGGCGGGGGGTCAACACTGAAGCTTTCTTT.